Listed below are T cell receptor beta chains from one sample, sequenced in a study of OX40 agonist ivuxolimab in advanced cancers. Clones were read by immunoSEQ multiplex PCR, and TCRdb kept only the in-frame ones, dropping some. The sample lists 70,000 or so clones; 70% to 90% were seen once. The sequenced sample was CD4+ or CD8+ T cells sorted from blood, obtained in a trial of the OX40 agonist ivuxolimab. The receptor source for this set is an adult with an advanced solid tumor such as melanoma, head and neck, liver or kidney cancer. The CDR3 runs from the conserved cysteine through the conserved F or W. The D gene is left open where the match is weak. Clone size, where shown, is once, few, many, or a class for clones that have expanded.

v_call: TRBV7-9
j_call: TRBJ1-1
d_call: .
clone_size: .
cdr3_nt: TGTGCCAGCAGCTTAAAAGGCGGAACTGAAGCTTTCTTT
cdr3_aa: CASSLKGGTEAFF

v_call: TRBV5-5
j_call: TRBJ1-2
d_call: .
clone_size: .
cdr3_nt: TGTGTCAGCAGCTTAGAGGTCCGGGGGTTGGGTGGCTACACCTTC
cdr3_aa: CVSSLEVRGLGGYTF

v_call: TRBV13
j_call: TRBJ1-1
d_call: .
clone_size: .
cdr3_nt: TGTGCCAGCAGCTTGATTTCGGGTAGTATCGGGACTGAAGCTTTCTTT
cdr3_aa: CASSLISGSIGTEAFF

v_call: TRBV27
j_call: TRBJ2-7
d_call: TRBD1
clone_size: .
cdr3_nt: TGTGCCAGCAGTCCCCCCCAAGGGACAGGGAAATCCTACGAGCAGTACTTC
cdr3_aa: CASSPPQGTGKSYEQYF

v_call: TRBV29-1
j_call: TRBJ2-3
d_call: .
clone_size: .
cdr3_nt: TGCAGCGTGATGGTAGTCTTCTCCACAGATACGCAGTATTTT
cdr3_aa: CSVMVVFSTDTQYF

v_call: TRBV7-9
j_call: TRBJ1-4
d_call: .
clone_size: .
cdr3_nt: TGTGCCAGCAGCTTAGAGGTGACAGACTACTCAACTAATGAAAAACTGTTTTTT
cdr3_aa: CASSLEVTDYSTNEKLFF

v_call: TRBV6-6
j_call: TRBJ2-7
d_call: TRBD2
clone_size: once
cdr3_nt: TGTGCCAGCAGTTACAAACTAGCGGCCGACTACGAGCAGTACTTC
cdr3_aa: CASSYKLAADYEQYF

v_call: TRBV11-2
j_call: TRBJ2-2
d_call: .
clone_size: .
cdr3_nt: TGTGCCAGCAGCCTCGGTTCATGGAACACCGGGGAGCTGTTTTTT
cdr3_aa: CASSLGSWNTGELFF

v_call: TRBV19
j_call: TRBJ2-2
d_call: .
clone_size: .
cdr3_nt: TGTGCCAGTAGTATAGCCCAGGGCCCGAGTACAAACACCGGGGAGCTGTTTTTT
cdr3_aa: CASSIAQGPSTNTGELFF

v_call: TRBV28
j_call: TRBJ2-7
d_call: .
clone_size: .
cdr3_nt: TGTGCCAGCGGCGGGACGGTCTCCTACGAGCAGTACTTC
cdr3_aa: CASGGTVSYEQYF

v_call: TRBV19
j_call: TRBJ1-2
d_call: TRBD1
clone_size: .
cdr3_nt: TGTGCCACCGGGGAAAGGACAGGGGTCGGCTACACCTTC
cdr3_aa: CATGERTGVGYTF

v_call: TRBV5-1
j_call: TRBJ2-3
d_call: TRBD1
clone_size: .
cdr3_nt: TGCGCCAGCAGCTTGAGGACAGGGGGCAGGGAGGATACGCAGTATTTT
cdr3_aa: CASSLRTGGREDTQYF

v_call: TRBV30
j_call: TRBJ2-7
d_call: .
clone_size: .
cdr3_nt: TGTGCCTGGAGTGCCCTTGGGGGCACCTCCTACGAGCAGTACTTC
cdr3_aa: CAWSALGGTSYEQYF

v_call: TRBV7-9
j_call: TRBJ1-5
d_call: .
clone_size: once
cdr3_nt: TGTGCCAGCAGCTTATACAAGGGAGACAACAATCAGCCCCAGCATTTT
cdr3_aa: CASSLYKGDNNQPQHF

v_call: TRBV6-5
j_call: TRBJ1-1
d_call: .
clone_size: .
cdr3_nt: TGTGCCAGCAGTCGGGGCACTGAAGCTTTCTTT
cdr3_aa: CASSRGTEAFF

v_call: TRBV28
j_call: TRBJ1-6
d_call: TRBD1
clone_size: .
cdr3_nt: TGTGCCAGCACCCTGGGGACAGGGCCATCGAAACCCCTCCACTTT
cdr3_aa: CASTLGTGPSKPLHF